This TCR beta chain was captured by sequencing in a study of blood T cell repertoires in COVID-19. In the study overall: The United States, Italy and Spain supplied acute and convalescent COVID-19 samples.

The CDR3 has 13 residues. With 3 bases removed from V and 4 bases from J, the gap between germline ends came to 7 bases. Per the germline V gene, CDR1 is LGHDT and CDR2 is YNNKEL (reference sequence). Participants, roughly 18 to 89 years old, spanned fewer than 25 US areas. Authors' methods: It was from reference gene primer amplification that nucleated cell counts were estimated. Sequenced by immunoSEQ multiplex PCR; TCRdb stores in-frame clones only, minus some. Clone size and the V and J calls come from that table; the DNA yielded D and trimming. Of 150,000 to 200,000 clones listed, around 84% are singletons.

The chain is built from TRBV3-1 (or the pseudogene TRBV3-2) and TRBJ1-5; D is perhaps TRBD1 (6 bases). Sequenced: PBMCs or T cells enriched from blood (not recorded which). The TCR originated in a middle-aged man who had recovered from COVID-19. The CDR3 loop reads CASSQGTNQPQHF. CDR3 bases: TGTGCCAGCAGCCAGGGGACAAATCAGCCCCAGCATTTT.